Only one count was recorded for the clone carrying this T cell receptor beta chain. The data belong to a study of blood T cell repertoires in COVID-19. Study as a whole: Sites across the United States, Italy and Spain contributed samples from acute and convalescent COVID-19. PBMCs, B-cell-depleted T cells, or T cells provided the cDNA or gDNA that made up the material.

Per the original methods: The authors estimated nucleated cell counts from reference gene primer amplification. Profiled with immunoSEQ multiplex PCR; TCRdb holds only in-frame clones, not every one. Clone size and V and J calls were adopted from that table, with D and trimming inferred from the DNA. The sample has about 160,000 clones; about 93% are singletons. V gave up 3 bases and J gave up 4 bases, with 9 bases separating them. The CDR3 totals 14 residues. CDR1 KGHSH and CDR2 LQKENI come from the germline V gene. Sequenced material: peripheral blood. The rearrangement uses TRBV18 and TRBJ1-4; D not resolved. This receptor was obtained from a woman in her forties or fifties with acute or convalescent COVID-19. The CDR3 reads CASSPERLNEKLFF. CDR3 in DNA: TGTGCCAGCTCACCGGAGAGACTTAATGAAAAACTGTTTTTT.